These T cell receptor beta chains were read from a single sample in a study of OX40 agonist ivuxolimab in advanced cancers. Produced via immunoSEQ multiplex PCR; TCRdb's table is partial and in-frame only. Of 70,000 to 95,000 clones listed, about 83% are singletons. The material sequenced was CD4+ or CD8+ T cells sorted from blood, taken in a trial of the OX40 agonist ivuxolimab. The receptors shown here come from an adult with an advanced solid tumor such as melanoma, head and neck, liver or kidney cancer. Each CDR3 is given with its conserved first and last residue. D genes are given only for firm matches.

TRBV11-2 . CASSHQETQYF
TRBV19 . CASSVPTGSNEKLFF
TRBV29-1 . CSVGGGFTDTQYF
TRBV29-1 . CSVALDTSGAQYF
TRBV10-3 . CAISAGTANYGYTF
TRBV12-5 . CASGYPLGGRGSYEQYF
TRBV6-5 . CASSSPWGTEAFF
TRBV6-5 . CASSITLGEGQPQHF
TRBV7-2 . CASSLGPNQPQHF
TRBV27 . CASRRTASNQPQHF
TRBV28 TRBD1 CASSSTGAAITGELFF
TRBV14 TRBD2 CASSHLPGLADRETQYF
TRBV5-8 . CASRTQGIEAFF
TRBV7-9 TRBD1 CASSVTGTVIYF
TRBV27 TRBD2 CASRSGGAETQYF
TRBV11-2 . CASSQAGVSYGYTF
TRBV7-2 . CASSLADTQYF
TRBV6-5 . CASSYSGGMNTEAFF
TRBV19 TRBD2 CASSSGGAVNEQFF
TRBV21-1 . CASSNDGTGDYEQYF
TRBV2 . CASTEITPRDGYTF
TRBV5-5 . CASSLRTEGTDTQYF
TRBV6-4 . CASSDFPGRTYGYTF
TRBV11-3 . CASSLDESGTTEQYF
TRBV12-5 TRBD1 CASGLNQGANTEAFF
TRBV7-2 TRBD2 CASSSTSDHEQFF
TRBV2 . CASKLGATNEKLFF
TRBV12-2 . CASRTPGREEGNSNQPQHF
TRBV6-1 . CASSETRGAEAFF
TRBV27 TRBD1 CASSGQGAPNYGYTF
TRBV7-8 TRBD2 CASSLRLAGSHEQYF
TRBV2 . CASRPDILSGNTIYF
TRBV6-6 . CASSYQSRGQQPQHF
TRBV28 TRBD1 CASSFRTGGREQYF
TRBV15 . CATRQGFASNYGYTF
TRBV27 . CASSLSDRYYGYTF
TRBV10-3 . CAITPSRNTEAFF
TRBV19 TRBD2 CASSTGGPSRGEQYF
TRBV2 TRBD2 CASRALAGSDTQYF
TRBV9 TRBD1 CASSVAQGGNTIYF
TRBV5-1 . CASSLAGRERSPLHF
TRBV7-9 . CASSYQTGPTEAFF
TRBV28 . CASSFDSWNQPQHF
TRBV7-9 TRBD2 CASSLGAGGPETYIQYF
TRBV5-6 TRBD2 CASSLVDGLAGGLGQYF
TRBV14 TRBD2 CASSHLAGLTDTQYF
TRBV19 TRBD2 CASSIFPGGGAKTQYF
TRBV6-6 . CASSYSGVHEQYF
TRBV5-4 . CASSPNIDSLSGNTIYF
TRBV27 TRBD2 CASRPSGRYEQYF